Shown below are 17 T cell receptor beta chains from a single sample sequenced in a study of control samples from healthy donors and cancer patients. Clones were sequenced by immunoSEQ multiplex PCR, and TCRdb holds only the in-frame ones, with some missing. The table includes roughly 200,000 clones, 90% to 95% detected once. Sample: blood. The receptors were sampled from a man aged 50 to 59 in good health.

The chain links TRBV19 to TRBJ2-2, with D perhaps assigned TRBD1 or TRBD2 (6 bases each). This CDR3 is built from 16 residues. Germline V gives CDR1 LNHDA, CDR2 SQIVND (reference sequence). V was cut by 7 bases and J by 3 bases, with 18 bases left in between. CDR3 nucleotide sequence: TGTGCCAGTACCCTCATTTGGGGGGCGGACACCGGGGAGCTGTTTTTT. Its translation is CASTLIWGADTGELFF.

The chain is built from TRBV10-3 and TRBJ2-3; D is undetermined. V was shortened by 0 bases and J by 3 bases, with 4 bases between the two germline ends. CDR1 ENHRY and CDR2 SYGVKD come from the germline V gene. CDR3 length: 13 residues. CDR3 in DNA: TGTGCCATCAGTGAGTCGGGGACAGATACGCAGTATTTT. Protein: CAISESGTDTQYF.

The CDR3, as DNA: TGTGCCATCAGTGGGACACCACTGAACACTGAAGCTTTCTTT. Residues: CAISGTPLNTEAFF. The genes are TRBV10-3 and TRBJ1-1; a possible D gene is TRBD1 (5 bases). The CDR3 has 14 amino acids. Germline V gene lookup returns CDR1 ENHRY and CDR2 SYGVKD. The V and J ends lost 4 bases and 0 bases respectively, with 9 bases between them.

The J gene is TRBJ2-7, the V gene TRBV6-1; the D gene is possibly TRBD2 (5 bases). The V end was cut by 3 bases, the J end by 2 bases, with 8 bases between. Germline CDR1 MNHNS, CDR2 SASEGT. CDR3 length: 13 residues. The CDR3 nucleotides read TGTGCCAGCAGTGACCCCGGGACCTACGAGCAGTACTTC. It specifies CASSDPGTYEQYF.

The rearrangement uses TRBV20-1 and TRBJ1-2; the D is unclear. This CDR3 region has 10 residues. V was cut by 6 bases and J by 4 bases, with 6 bases left in between. The V gene's germline CDR1 is DFQATT and CDR2 SNEGSKA (reference sequence). CDR3 in amino acids: CSAPSYGYTF. CDR3 coding DNA: TGCAGTGCCCCAAGCTATGGCTACACCTTC.

The V call is TRBV27, the J call TRBJ1-1; D may be TRBD1 (5 bases). V lost 5 bases and J lost 4, with 14 bases in between. CDR3 length: 14 amino acids. CDR1 is MNHEY and CDR2 is SMNVEV in the germline V gene (reference sequence). The CDR3 DNA is TGTGCCAGCAGTATGACAGAATTGAGCACTGAAGCTTTCTTT. Protein product: CASSMTELSTEAFF.

The chain couples TRBV6-2 or TRBV6-3 to TRBJ1-5; no firm D call. Germline CDR1 and CDR2: MNHEY and SVGEGT. Trimming took 5 bases from V and 0 from J, leaving 8 bases between them. The CDR3 covers 14 residues. The CDR3 DNA reads as TGTGCCAGCAGTAGGGTTCTTAGCAATCAGCCCCAGCATTTT. Translating it yields CASSRVLSNQPQHF.

This clone was seen just once. This sequence joins TRBV28 and TRBJ1-2; the D is unclear. V gave up 1 base and J gave up 8 bases, with 8 bases separating them. The germline gives CDR1 MDHEN, CDR2 SYDVKM. The CDR3 has 12 amino acids. The CDR3 region is CASSLSGLGYTF. The CDR3 DNA follows: TGTGCCAGCAGTTTATCCGGGTTGGGCTACACCTTC.

In the case of this clone: The junction and the germline gene differ at one end; a read error may be behind it. The chain has TRBV19 and TRBJ1-6; 9 nucleotides agree with TRBD1. Germline V gene sequence: CDR1 LNHDA, CDR2 SQIVND (reference sequence). The CDR3 covers 14 residues. CDR3 protein: CASSKGQGNSPLHF. The CDR3 nucleotides read TGTGCCAGCAGTAAGGGACAGGGTAATTCACCCCTCCACTTT.

The chain recombines TRBV28 with TRBJ1-5; TRBD1 matches at 10 bases. The CDR3 spans 16 residues. Germline V gene lookup returns CDR1 MDHEN and CDR2 SYDVKM. With 5 bases clipped from V and 3 bases from J, the junction kept 7 bases outside the gene matches. The CDR3 spells CASSELGQGINQPQHF. Here the CDR3 DNA reads TGTGCCAGCAGTGAGTTGGGACAGGGGATCAATCAGCCCCAGCATTTT.

The genes are TRBV2 and TRBJ2-7; D possibly corresponds to TRBD2 (6 bases). CDR1 is SNHLY, CDR2 FYNNEI, per germline. Trimming removed 7 bases from V and 8 bases from J, with 15 bases in between. CDR3 size: 12 residues. CDR3 in DNA: TGTGCCAGCAAATACGGGGGAGTCAAGCAGTACGTC. Its protein product is CASKYGGVKQYV.

The genes are TRBV7-9 and TRBJ2-2; a possible D gene is TRBD1 (6 bases). The CDR3 consists of 17 residues. Trimming left V 1 base short and J 8 bases short, with 20 bases between. Germline loops: CDR1 SEHNR, CDR2 FQNEAQ (reference sequence). Here the CDR3 reads CASSLDDHRTVPGELFF. The CDR3 DNA sequence: TGTGCCAGCAGCTTAGACGATCATCGGACAGTACCTGGGGAGCTGTTTTTT.

The chain couples TRBV7-3 to TRBJ2-2, with 10 nucleotides matching TRBD2. The V and J ends lost 5 bases and 7 bases, in that order; junction bases with no gene match: 13. Germline CDR1 SGHTA, CDR2 FQGTGA. The CDR3 spans 17 residues. CDR3: CASSPGPQRGGVGELFF. CDR3 nucleotides: TGTGCCAGCAGCCCAGGTCCCCAGCGGGGGGGCGTCGGGGAGCTGTTTTTT.

This clone was seen just once. V usage is TRBV6-6 and J usage is TRBJ1-2; tentatively, D is TRBD1 (5 bases). The germline V gene encodes CDR1 MNHNY and CDR2 SVGAGI (reference sequence). CDR3 size: 14 residues. Trimming removed 5 bases from V and 4 bases from J, with 14 bases in between. CDR3 sequence reads: CASSGLGRGYGYTF. The DNA for the CDR3 is TGTGCCAGCAGTGGCCTGGGACGTGGCTATGGCTACACCTTC.

This CDR3 is CAIRTGVDGYTF. CDR3 nucleotides: TGTGCCATCAGGACAGGGGTTGATGGCTACACCTTC. The chain links TRBV10-3 to TRBJ1-2, with 8 bases aligning to TRBD1. Germline CDR1 ENHRY, CDR2 SYGVKD. The CDR3 is 12 amino acids. V was pared by 6 bases and J by 6 bases, with 3 bases of the junction left unmatched.

The CDR3: CASSRAQLAGDNEQFF. The CDR3 DNA sequence: TGTGCCAGCAGCCGCGCCCAACTAGCGGGGGACAATGAGCAGTTCTTC. V usage is TRBV7-9 and J usage is TRBJ2-1; 11 bases match TRBD2. The V gene's germline CDR1 is SEHNR and CDR2 FQNEAQ (reference sequence). J lost 5 bases, V lost 5 bases, and 8 bases had no gene match. CDR3 length: 16 residues.

The V gene is TRBV7-9, the J gene TRBJ1-5; 7 positions agree with TRBD1. With 5 bases clipped from V and 4 bases from J, the junction kept 11 bases outside the gene matches. The CDR3 loop spans 16 amino acids. Germline loops: CDR1 SEHNR, CDR2 FQNEAQ (reference sequence). The CDR3: CASSGEGARVNQPQHF. CDR3 sequence (DNA): TGTGCCAGCAGCGGCGAGGGGGCGCGTGTAAATCAGCCCCAGCATTTT.